Presented here are 19 T cell receptor beta chains from one specimen sequenced in a study of identical twins. Each CDR3 protein is one row after TCRdb ran MiXCR on the 5' RACE reads. The sample has about 810,000 distinct CDR3 sequences; over 9% are singletons. These data were also filed under a second study, of yellow fever vaccine responses in identical twins.

Sequences were obtained from PBMCs. The receptors were sampled from a woman between 18 and 29 years old in good health.

This clonotype turned up a few times. The chain has TRBV9 and TRBJ2-7; no clear D. Germline V CDR1 and CDR2: SGDLS, YYNGEE. V gave up 0 bases and J gave up 0 bases, with 4 bases separating them. This CDR3 region has 13 residues. The CDR3 region has the DNA TGTGCCAGCAGCGTAGCGGGCTCCTACGAGCAGTACTTC. Its protein is CASSVAGSYEQYF.

This clonotype was observed a few times. The chain employs TRBV5-1 and TRBJ2-5; the D is unclear. Trimming pared 1 base from V and 1 base from J, leaving 11 bases between. The germline CDR1 and CDR2 sequences are SGHRS and YFSETQ. This CDR3 has 15 amino acids. CDR3 protein: CASSLNGQAQETQYF. The CDR3 DNA reads TGCGCCAGCAGCTTGAATGGGCAAGCCCAAGAGACCCAGTACTTC.

The gene calls are TRBV4-1 and TRBJ2-1; possible D gene TRBD1, 5 bases. This CDR3 has 17 residues. The germline V and J ends were trimmed by 5 bases and 4 bases, with 21 bases remaining between them. Germline V gene sequence: CDR1 MGHRA, CDR2 YSYEKL. The DNA for the CDR3 is TGCGCCAGCAGCTTTAAAGTAAAAGGGGCGCATTACAATGAGCAGTTCTTC. Amino acid sequence: CASSFKVKGAHYNEQFF.

V gene TRBV5-5 combines with J gene TRBJ1-6; D gene uncertain. This CDR3 has 14 residues. The V end was cut by 4 bases, the J end by 0 bases, with 5 bases between. Germline V gene lookup returns CDR1 SGHKS and CDR2 YYEKEE (reference sequence). The chain's CDR3 is CASSPLSYNSPLHF. In nucleotides, the CDR3 is TGTGCCAGCAGCCCACTCTCCTATAATTCACCCCTCCACTTT.

This clonotype was seen a few times. This rearrangement joins TRBV3-1 to TRBJ2-2; 7 positions match TRBD2. With 1 base clipped from V and 4 bases from J, the junction kept 3 bases outside the gene matches. The CDR3 spans 15 residues. CDR1 and CDR2 from the germline V gene are LGHDT and YNNKEL (reference sequence). In DNA, the CDR3 is TGTGCCAGCAGCCAAGTCGGGACTATCACCGGGGAGCTGTTTTTT. Translating gives CASSQVGTITGELFF. Combining the CDR3 with reference TRBV3-1 and TRBJ2-2 gives the whole variable domain DTAVSQTPKYLVTQMGNDKSIKCEQNLGHDTMYWYKQDSKKFLKIMFSYNNKELIINETVPNRFSPKSPDKAHLNLHINSLELGDSAVYFCASSQVGTITGELFFGEGSRLTVL.

The table lists this clonotype with a few counts. The chain couples TRBV2 to TRBJ1-5; the match to TRBD1 covers 9 bases. The CDR3 totals 16 residues. The trim removed 3 bases at V and 5 bases at J, leaving 8 bases unmatched. Germline V gives CDR1 SNHLY, CDR2 FYNNEI. In DNA form, the CDR3 reads TGTGCCAGCAGTGACCTCGGGACAGGGACCCATCAGCCCCAGCATTTT. Its translation is CASSDLGTGTHQPQHF. Together with reference TRBV2 and TRBJ1-5, the CDR3 gives the full variable domain: EPEVTQTPSHQVTQMGQEVILRCVPISNHLYFYWYRQILGQKVEFLVSFYNNEISEKSEIFDDQFSVERPDGSNFTLKIRSTKLEDSAMYFCASSDLGTGTHQPQHFGDGTRLSIL.

The chain combines TRBV12-3 or TRBV12-4 with TRBJ2-3; D is uncertain. The V and J ends lost 5 bases and 8 bases respectively, with 17 bases between them. CDR3 length: 14 amino acids. CDR3 protein: CASSLITDKGTQYF. CDR3 nucleotide sequence: TGTGCCAGCAGTCTCATAACGGATAAGGGTACGCAGTATTTT.

The chain carries TRBV12-3 or TRBV12-4 and TRBJ2-4; 12 bases are shared with TRBD2. The V and J ends lost 1 base and 1 base, in that order; junction bases with no gene match: 17. The length of the CDR3 is 22 residues. CDR3 DNA: TGTGCCAGCAGTTTAGGTATGATTTGGACTAGCGGGAACCCCGGGGCCAAAAACATTCAGTACTTC. It is translated as CASSLGMIWTSGNPGAKNIQYF.

Only a few counts were recorded for this clonotype. This chain joins TRBV28 and TRBJ2-5, with a tentative D call TRBD2 (7 bases). The CDR3 length is 17 residues. The V and J ends lost 2 bases and 7 bases respectively, with 23 bases between them. The germline V gene has CDR1 MDHEN and CDR2 SYDVKM. CDR3 sequence: CASSLVGGPVVRGTQYF. For the CDR3, the DNA is TGTGCCAGCAGTTTAGTGGGGGGGCCGGTGGTGAGAGGGACCCAGTACTTC.

This clonotype has more than one count but fewer than ten. V and J are TRBV20-1 and TRBJ2-2; TRBD1 aligns across 8 bases. The CDR3 contains 15 residues. Germline V gives CDR1 DFQATT, CDR2 SNEGSKA (reference sequence). Trimming at V came to 3 bases and at J to 0 bases, leaving 3 bases not matched to a gene. The DNA of the CDR3 is TGCAGTGCTAGCAAGGGACAGGCGAACACCGGGGAGCTGTTTTTT. It encodes CSASKGQANTGELFF.

The chain has TRBV10-3 and TRBJ2-2, with 10 bases lining up with TRBD2. This CDR3 contains 16 residues. V lost 2 bases and J lost 4; bases outside the gene matches: 4. From germline, CDR1 is ENHRY and CDR2 SYGVKD. The chain's CDR3 is CAISEVSGRSTGELFF. CDR3 nucleotides: TGTGCCATCAGTGAGGTTAGCGGGAGGTCCACCGGGGAGCTGTTTTTT.

This clonotype turned up a few times. This chain uses TRBV19 with TRBJ1-4; 8 bases are shared with TRBD1. The ends lost 3 bases at V and 4 bases at J; junction bases unmatched: 1. This CDR3 is built from 14 residues. Per germline, CDR1 LNHDA and CDR2 SQIVND (reference sequence). CDR3 coding DNA: TGTGCCAGTAGTATGGGACAGGTTAATGAAAAACTGTTTTTT. As protein: CASSMGQVNEKLFF. The whole variable domain, filled in from reference TRBV19 and TRBJ1-4, reads DGGITQSPKYLFRKEGQNVTLSCEQNLNHDAMYWYRQDPGQGLRLIYYSQIVNDFQKGDIAEGYSVSREKKESFPLTVTSAQKNPTAFYLCASSMGQVNEKLFFGSGTQLSVL.

This clonotype was seen a few times. The CDR3 DNA reads as TGCGCCAGCAGCCGAACCCCGGGTAGCGGGGGGTCCTACGAGCAGTACTTC. It translates to CASSRTPGSGGSYEQYF. J is TRBJ2-7 and V is TRBV5-1; 10 bases are shared with TRBD2. Germline loops: CDR1 SGHRS, CDR2 YFSETQ. Unmatched junction bases numbered 11, after V lost 4 bases and J lost 1 base. CDR3 size: 17 residues.

The chain couples TRBV6-5 to TRBJ1-6; D ambiguous. The germline gives CDR1 MNHEY, CDR2 SVGAGI. The germline V and J ends were trimmed by 3 bases and 7 bases, with 10 bases remaining between them. The length of the CDR3 is 14 residues. CDR3: CASSYSRWNSPLHF. CDR3 nucleotides: TGTGCCAGCAGTTATAGCCGATGGAATTCACCCCTCCACTTT.

V and J are TRBV7-9 and TRBJ2-2; TRBD1 matches at 10 bases. Germline CDR1 and CDR2: SEHNR and FQNEAQ (reference sequence). The J segment lost 6 bases and the V segment lost 6 bases, leaving 10 bases of the junction unmatched. The CDR3 is 16 amino acids. The CDR3 here is CASRAPGTGVAGELFF. The CDR3 DNA follows: TGTGCCAGCAGAGCACCCGGGACAGGGGTCGCCGGGGAGCTGTTTTTT.

This clonotype was counted ten times or more. The chain recombines TRBV2 with TRBJ2-7; D gene uncertain. Trimming took off 3 bases at V and 2 bases at J, with 11 bases between the two ends. This CDR3 region has 14 residues. Germline CDR1 and CDR2: SNHLY and FYNNEI. CDR3: CASSEQRGTYEQYV. DNA of the CDR3: TGTGCCAGCAGTGAGCAGCGAGGCACCTACGAGCAGTACGTC.

The rearrangement links TRBV10-3 to TRBJ2-3, with D unclear. In germline, CDR1 is ENHRY, CDR2 SYGVKD. There are 12 residues in the CDR3. Trimming removed 2 bases from V and 2 bases from J, with 2 bases in between. In nucleotides, the CDR3 is TGTGCCATCAGTGAGACCACAGATACGCAGTATTTT. Amino acid sequence: CAISETTDTQYF.

The chain recombines TRBV28 with TRBJ1-2; weak D call: TRBD1 (6 bases). Trimming stripped 3 bases from V and 3 bases from J, with 14 bases between. Per germline, CDR1 MDHEN and CDR2 SYDVKM. The CDR3 has 15 residues. The CDR3 loop reads CASSFLGGGDYGYTF. In nucleotides, the CDR3 is TGTGCCAGCAGTTTTCTGGGCGGGGGCGACTATGGCTACACCTTC.

This clonotype was seen a handful of times. The chain has TRBV9 and TRBJ2-2; 7 bases are a match to TRBD1. In germline, CDR1 is SGDLS, CDR2 YYNGEE. The length of the CDR3 is 14 residues. V was pared by 5 bases and J by 4 bases, with 5 bases of the junction left unmatched. CDR3 protein: CASRDRQGTGELFF. The CDR3 DNA reads as TGTGCCAGCAGGGATAGACAGGGCACCGGGGAGCTGTTTTTT.